This passage covers 24 T cell receptor beta chains from one sample sequenced in a study of fetal regulatory T cell absence and autoimmunity. Method: immunoSEQ multiplex PCR; TCRdb's copy keeps in-frame clones and lacks some. The sample holds roughly 95,000 clones, about two thirds seen once. The source material was pancreas tissue. The receptor set was obtained from a male donor with IPEX syndrome.

The chain employs TRBV10-1 and TRBJ1-2; no clear D gene. The CDR3 length is 14 residues. Between the trimmed V and J ends, which lost 3 bases and 8 bases, there was a span of 16 bases. Germline CDR1 WNHNN, CDR2 SYGVQD (reference sequence). The CDR3 loop is CASSETGMLYGYTF. The CDR3 DNA sequence: TGCGCCAGCAGTGAAACGGGTATGCTATACGGCTACACCTTC.

The CDR3 sequence is CASIGIGGTQYF. The CDR3, as DNA: TGTGCCAGCATTGGAATCGGTGGGACCCAGTACTTC. The V and J genes are TRBV6-4 and TRBJ2-5; no clear D gene. The CDR3 consists of 12 residues. Germline CDR1 is MRHNA and CDR2 is SNTAGT. The V end lost 7 bases, the J end lost 7 bases, and 13 bases lay between the germline ends.

This clone has a single count. This chain connects TRBV19 to TRBJ1-4; 11 nucleotides line up with TRBD1. Germline loops: CDR1 LNHDA, CDR2 SQIVND (reference sequence). J was trimmed by 7 bases and V by 6 bases; bases with no gene match: 7. This CDR3 contains 15 residues. CDR3 DNA: TGTGCCAGTAGCCATCCCGGGACAGGGGGTGAAAAACTGTTTTTT. This sequence encodes CASSHPGTGGEKLFF.

The chain has TRBV5-1 and TRBJ2-3; D unclear. Trimming removed 0 bases at V and 6 bases at J, with 11 bases between. The CDR3 runs to 14 residues. Per the germline V gene, CDR1 is SGHRS and CDR2 is YFSETQ. For the CDR3, the DNA is TGCGCCAGCAGCTTGGAGGTAGCCGAGGATACGCAGTATTTT. Its translation: CASSLEVAEDTQYF.

V is TRBV9 and J is TRBJ1-2, with unresolved D. Germline-derived CDR1 and CDR2 are SGDLS and YYNGEE. CDR3 length: 13 amino acids. The ends were cut back, 0 bases at V and 0 bases at J, with 3 bases in the middle. Written as DNA, the CDR3 is TGTGCCAGCAGCGTAGACACTAACTATGGCTACACCTTC. Encoded protein: CASSVDTNYGYTF. Combining the CDR3 with reference TRBV9 and TRBJ1-2 gives the whole variable domain DSGVTQTPKHLITATGQRVTLRCSPRSGDLSVYWYQQSLDQGLQFLIQYYNGEERAKGNILERFSAQQFPDLHSELNLSSLELGDSALYFCASSVDTNYGYTFGSGTRLTVV.

The chain recombines TRBV27 with TRBJ2-7; 7 bases agree with TRBD1. This CDR3 is built from 16 residues. Germline loops: CDR1 MNHEY, CDR2 SMNVEV (reference sequence). With 4 bases clipped from V and 2 bases from J, the junction kept 11 bases outside the gene matches. The CDR3 coding sequence is TGTGCCAGCAGTTCCGACCTGACAGGGTGGGCCTACGAGCAGTACTTC. Translating it yields CASSSDLTGWAYEQYF.

This chain uses TRBV13 with TRBJ2-3; D possibly matches TRBD1 or TRBD2 (5 bases each). The CDR3 is 15 amino acids. In germline, CDR1 is PRHDT, CDR2 FYEKMQ (reference sequence). Trimming took off 6 bases at V and 2 bases at J, with 15 bases between the two ends. CDR3 region: CASRPAQGDTDTQYF. For the CDR3, the DNA is TGTGCCAGCAGACCGGCCCAGGGAGACACAGATACGCAGTATTTT. The full variable domain, rest sourced from reference TRBV13 and TRBJ2-3, is AAGVIQSPRHLIKEKRETATLKCYPIPRHDTVYWYQQGPGQDPQFLISFYEKMQSDKGSIPDRFSAQQFSDYHSELNMSSLELGDSALYFCASRPAQGDTDTQYFGPGTRLTVL.

This clone showed up just a few times. V is TRBV12-5 and J is TRBJ2-3, with D possibly being TRBD2 (6 bases). Germline assignment: CDR1 LGHNT and CDR2 FRNRAP. The germline V and J ends were trimmed by 0 bases and 0 bases, with 13 bases remaining between them. The CDR3 is 17 amino acids. For the CDR3, the DNA is TGTGCTAGTGGTTTGGTACGATCGAGCGGGAGCACAGATACGCAGTATTTT. Translation: CASGLVRSSGSTDTQYF.

J is TRBJ1-2 and V is TRBV7-8, with unresolved D. Germline CDR1 reads SGHVS; CDR2 reads FQNEAQ. V was pared by 5 bases and J by 2 bases, with 9 bases between. This CDR3 comprises 13 residues. CDR3 sequence reads: CASSPALNYGYTF. DNA of the CDR3: TGTGCCAGCAGCCCGGCCTTAAACTATGGCTACACCTTC.

V usage is TRBV7-2 and J usage is TRBJ2-5; 10 bases fit TRBD1. CDR3 size: 13 residues. V dropped 5 bases and J dropped 4; count of bases not matched to a gene: 1. Looked up from germline, CDR1 is SGHTA and CDR2 is FQGNSA. The CDR3 sequence is CASSDRGRETQYF. As DNA, the CDR3 is TGTGCCAGCAGCGACAGGGGGCGAGAGACCCAGTACTTC.

This chain uses TRBV28 with TRBJ1-2; 9 nucleotides line up with TRBD1. The V and J ends lost 6 bases and 4 bases, in that order; junction bases with no gene match: 6. Germline CDR1 MDHEN, CDR2 SYDVKM. This CDR3 is 14 amino acids long. The CDR3 loop reads CASRPLQGAYGYTF. In DNA form, the CDR3 reads TGTGCCAGCAGACCTCTACAGGGGGCCTATGGCTACACCTTC.

The chain joins TRBV7-2 to TRBJ2-7; D is perhaps TRBD2 (6 bases). Between the trimmed V and J ends, which lost 2 bases and 1 base, there was a span of 9 bases. Germline V CDR1 and CDR2: SGHTA, FQGNSA. The length of the CDR3 is 14 residues. The DNA of the CDR3 is TGTGCCAGCAGCTTACGGGGGAATTCCTACGAGCAGTACTTC. Translated, it gives CASSLRGNSYEQYF. Full variable domain (rest looked up from reference TRBV7-2 and TRBJ2-7): GAGVSQSPSNKVTEKGKDVELRCDPISGHTALYWYRQSLGQGLEFLIYFQGNSAPDKSGLPSDRFSAERTGGSVSTLTIQRTQQEDSAVYLCASSLRGNSYEQYFGPGTRLTVT.

This rearrangement joins TRBV4-1 to TRBJ2-2; 9 nucleotides agree with TRBD2. Germline V gene lookup returns CDR1 MGHRA and CDR2 YSYEKL. This CDR3 spans 17 amino acids. V lost 4 bases to trimming and J lost 8 bases; unmatched junction nucleotides: 14. The chain's CDR3 is CASSPLRAGGATGELFF. The CDR3 coding sequence is TGCGCCAGCAGCCCCCTACGTGCGGGGGGGGCCACAGGGGAGCTGTTTTTT.

This clone showed up just a few times. The gene calls are TRBV18 and TRBJ1-2; D is unresolved. The V and J ends lost 2 bases and 8 bases respectively, with 12 bases between them. The germline V gene encodes CDR1 KGHSH and CDR2 LQKENI. This CDR3 comprises 13 residues. The CDR3 region is CASSPTELWGYTF. As DNA, the CDR3 is TGTGCCAGCTCACCAACTGAACTATGGGGCTACACCTTC.

This clone was seen a single time. V usage is TRBV7-9 and J usage is TRBJ1-2; a possible D gene is TRBD1 (6 bases). The CDR3 sequence is 14 residues long. The V gene's germline CDR1 is SEHNR and CDR2 FQNEAQ (reference sequence). Trimming left V 5 bases short and J 3 bases short, with 13 bases between. The CDR3 DNA reads TGTGCCAGCAGCCCTCGGGGGCGCGACTATGGCTACACCTTC. As protein: CASSPRGRDYGYTF.

The chain employs TRBV2 and TRBJ2-6; tentatively, D is TRBD1 (6 bases). The CDR3 spans 14 residues. V dropped 4 bases and J dropped 2 bases, with 6 bases sitting between them. Germline CDR1 is SNHLY and CDR2 is FYNNEI. The CDR3 bases are TGTGCCAGCAGTGGGGGGCCTGGGGCCAACGTCCTGACTTTC. Translation: CASSGGPGANVLTF.

This clone was observed a few times. The chain uses TRBV5-4 and TRBJ2-3; 9 nucleotides agree with TRBD2. The CDR3 loop spans 15 amino acids. Looked up from germline, CDR1 is SGHNT and CDR2 is YYREEE (reference sequence). V was clipped by 1 base and J by 2 bases; unmatched bases: 2. Here the CDR3 DNA reads TGTGCCAGCAGCTTGCCTAGCGGGGCCACAGATACGCAGTATTTT. As protein: CASSLPSGATDTQYF.

This clone was found once. The chain carries TRBV10-3 and TRBJ2-5; a possible D gene is TRBD2 (6 bases). The CDR3 covers 16 residues. CDR1 and CDR2 (germline): ENHRY, SYGVKD. The V end was cut by 0 bases, the J end by 7 bases, with 18 bases between. The CDR3 reads CAISESEGAGWGTQYF. In DNA, the CDR3 is TGTGCCATCAGTGAGTCGGAGGGCGCCGGGTGGGGGACCCAGTACTTC.

The chain employs TRBV6-5 and TRBJ2-3; 8 bases map to TRBD2. CDR3 length: 15 residues. V lost 4 bases to trimming and J lost 4 bases; unmatched junction nucleotides: 7. Germline CDR1 and CDR2: MNHEY and SVGAGI. In DNA form, the CDR3 reads TGTGCCAGCAGTTTAAAGCGGGGGAGGGCAGATACGCAGTATTTT. Translated, it gives CASSLKRGRADTQYF.

The chain is built from TRBV7-9 and TRBJ2-7; D uncertain. The CDR3 length is 13 residues. V was clipped by 3 bases and J by 3 bases, with 9 bases between them. Germline loops: CDR1 SEHNR, CDR2 FQNEAQ (reference sequence). CDR3 sequence reads: CASSFPGHYEQYF. DNA of the CDR3: TGTGCCAGCAGCTTTCCAGGCCACTACGAGCAGTACTTC.

The chain couples TRBV27 to TRBJ2-2; a weak D match, TRBD1 (5 bases). With 2 bases removed from V and 5 bases from J, the gap between germline ends came to 6 bases. Germline CDR1 reads MNHEY; CDR2 reads SMNVEV (reference sequence). This CDR3 contains 13 residues. In nucleotides, the CDR3 is TGTGCCAGCAGTTTAAAGGGGACCGGGGAGCTGTTTTTT. This gives the protein CASSLKGTGELFF.

The chain joins TRBV6-5 to TRBJ2-3, with D possibly matching TRBD2 (6 bases). Germline V gives CDR1 MNHEY, CDR2 SVGAGI. V gave up 4 bases and J gave up 6 bases, with 14 bases separating them. This CDR3 region has 14 residues. The CDR3 DNA sequence: TGTGCCAGCAGTTTACTAGCCAGACACGATACGCAGTATTTT. This sequence encodes CASSLLARHDTQYF.

This clone appeared a single time. The CDR3 here is CAWRDSKLSYEQYF. The CDR3 bases are TGTGCCTGGAGAGACAGCAAGTTGAGCTACGAGCAGTACTTC. The rearrangement uses TRBV30 and TRBJ2-7, with D possibly matching TRBD1 (5 bases). CDR1 is GTSNPN and CDR2 is SVGIG in the germline V gene (reference sequence). V dropped 3 bases and J dropped 3 bases, with 15 bases sitting between them. CDR3 size: 14 residues.

The chain joins TRBV5-3 to TRBJ1-2, with no clear D. TRBV5-3 is known as an ORF, though its function is uncertain. The V end was cut by 4 bases, the J end by 0 bases, with 10 bases between. The CDR3 totals 14 residues. This chain's CDR3 is CARSADDPNYGYTF. CDR3 nucleotide sequence: TGTGCCAGAAGCGCCGACGATCCTAACTATGGCTACACCTTC.